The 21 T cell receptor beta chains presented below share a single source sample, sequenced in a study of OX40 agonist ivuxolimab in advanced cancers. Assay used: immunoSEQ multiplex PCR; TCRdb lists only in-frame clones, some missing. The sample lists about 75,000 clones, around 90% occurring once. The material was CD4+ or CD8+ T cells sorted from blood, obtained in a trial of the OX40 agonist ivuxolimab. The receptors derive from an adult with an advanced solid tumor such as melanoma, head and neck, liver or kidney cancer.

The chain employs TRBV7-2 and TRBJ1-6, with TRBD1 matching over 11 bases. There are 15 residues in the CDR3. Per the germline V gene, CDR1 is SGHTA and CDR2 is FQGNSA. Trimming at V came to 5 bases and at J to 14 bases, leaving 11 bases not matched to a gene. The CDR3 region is CASSPGQGASFTLHF. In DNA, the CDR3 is TGTGCCAGCAGCCCAGGACAGGGGGCCTCCTTCACCCTCCACTTT.

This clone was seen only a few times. The CDR3 nucleotides read TGTGCCTGGAACGGGGGCAGTCAGCCCCAGCATTTT. Protein: CAWNGGSQPQHF. V usage is TRBV30 and J usage is TRBJ1-5, with a weak D call TRBD1 (6 bases). Germline V gives CDR1 GTSNPN, CDR2 SVGIG (reference sequence). This CDR3 is 12 amino acids long. The ends were cut back, 4 bases at V and 6 bases at J, with 10 bases in the middle.

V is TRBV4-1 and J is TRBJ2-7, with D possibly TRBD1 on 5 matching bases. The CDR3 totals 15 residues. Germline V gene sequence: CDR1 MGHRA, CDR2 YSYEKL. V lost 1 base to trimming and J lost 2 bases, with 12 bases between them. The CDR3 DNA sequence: TGCGCCAGCAGCCAAGGCCAGGGATCGACCTACGAGCAGTACTTC. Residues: CASSQGQGSTYEQYF.

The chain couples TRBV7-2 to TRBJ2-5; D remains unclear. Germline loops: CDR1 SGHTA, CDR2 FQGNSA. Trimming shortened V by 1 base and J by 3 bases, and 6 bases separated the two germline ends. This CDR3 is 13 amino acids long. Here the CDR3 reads CASSLGPKETQYF. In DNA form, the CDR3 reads TGTGCCAGCAGCTTAGGACCAAAAGAGACCCAGTACTTC. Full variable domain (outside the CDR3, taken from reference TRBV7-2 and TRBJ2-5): GAGVSQSPSNKVTEKGKDVELRCDPISGHTALYWYRQSLGQGLEFLIYFQGNSAPDKSGLPSDRFSAERTGGSVSTLTIQRTQQEDSAVYLCASSLGPKETQYFGPGTRLLVL.

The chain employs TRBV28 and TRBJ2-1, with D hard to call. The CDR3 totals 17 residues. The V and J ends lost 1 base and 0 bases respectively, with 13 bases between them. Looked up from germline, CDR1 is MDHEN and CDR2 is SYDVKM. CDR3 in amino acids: CASSLFPGSHSYNEQFF. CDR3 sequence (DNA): TGTGCCAGCAGTTTATTCCCGGGCAGCCACTCCTACAATGAGCAGTTCTTC.

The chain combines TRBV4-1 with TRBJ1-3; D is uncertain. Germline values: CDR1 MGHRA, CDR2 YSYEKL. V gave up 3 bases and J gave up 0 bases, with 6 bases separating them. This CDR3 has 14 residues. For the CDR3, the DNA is TGCGCCAGCAGCCATCGCAACTCTGGAAACACCATATATTTT. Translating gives CASSHRNSGNTIYF.

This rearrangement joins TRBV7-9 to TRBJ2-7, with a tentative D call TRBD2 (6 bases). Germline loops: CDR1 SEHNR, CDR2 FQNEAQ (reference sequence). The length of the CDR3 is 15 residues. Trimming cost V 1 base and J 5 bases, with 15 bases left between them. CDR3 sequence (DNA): TGTGCCAGCAGCTTAGACGTGGGAGGAAGTGACGAGCAGTACTTC. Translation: CASSLDVGGSDEQYF.

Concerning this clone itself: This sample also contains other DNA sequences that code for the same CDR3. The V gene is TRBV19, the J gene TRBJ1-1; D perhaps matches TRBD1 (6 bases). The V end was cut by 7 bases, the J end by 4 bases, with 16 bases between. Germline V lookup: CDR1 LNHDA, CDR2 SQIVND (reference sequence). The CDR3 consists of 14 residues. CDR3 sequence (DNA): TGTGCCAGTATAAGCAGGGGCCCGAGCACTGAAGCTTTCTTT. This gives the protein CASISRGPSTEAFF.

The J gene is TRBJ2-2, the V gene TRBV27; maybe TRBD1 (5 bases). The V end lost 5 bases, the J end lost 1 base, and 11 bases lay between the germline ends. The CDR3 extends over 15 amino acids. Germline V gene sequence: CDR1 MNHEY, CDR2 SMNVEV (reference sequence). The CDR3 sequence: CASSLGRVNTGELFF. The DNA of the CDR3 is TGTGCCAGCAGTCTCGGCAGGGTGAACACCGGGGAGCTGTTTTTT.

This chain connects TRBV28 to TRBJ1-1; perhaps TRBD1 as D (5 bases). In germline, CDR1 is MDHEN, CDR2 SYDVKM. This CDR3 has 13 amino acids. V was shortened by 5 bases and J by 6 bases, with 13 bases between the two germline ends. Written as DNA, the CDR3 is TGTGCCAGCAGTCCAGGCTCGGGGCCTGAAGCTTTCTTT. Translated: CASSPGSGPEAFF.

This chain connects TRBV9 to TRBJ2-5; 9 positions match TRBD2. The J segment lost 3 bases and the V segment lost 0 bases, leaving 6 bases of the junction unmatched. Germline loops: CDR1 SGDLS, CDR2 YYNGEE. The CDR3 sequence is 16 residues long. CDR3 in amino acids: CASSVANQRGEETQYF. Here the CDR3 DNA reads TGTGCCAGCAGCGTAGCTAACCAGCGGGGGGAAGAGACCCAGTACTTC.

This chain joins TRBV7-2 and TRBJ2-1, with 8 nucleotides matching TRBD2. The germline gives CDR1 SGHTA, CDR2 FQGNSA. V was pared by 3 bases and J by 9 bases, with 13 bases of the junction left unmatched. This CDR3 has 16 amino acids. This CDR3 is CASSLVGAGAGGEQFF. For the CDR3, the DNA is TGTGCCAGCAGCTTGGTCGGAGCGGGAGCTGGTGGTGAGCAGTTCTTC.

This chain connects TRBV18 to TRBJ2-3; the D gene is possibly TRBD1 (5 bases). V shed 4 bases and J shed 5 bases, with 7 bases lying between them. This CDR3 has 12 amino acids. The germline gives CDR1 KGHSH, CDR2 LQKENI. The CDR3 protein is CASSLQEDTQYF. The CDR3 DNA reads TGTGCCAGCTCACTACAGGAAGATACGCAGTATTTT.

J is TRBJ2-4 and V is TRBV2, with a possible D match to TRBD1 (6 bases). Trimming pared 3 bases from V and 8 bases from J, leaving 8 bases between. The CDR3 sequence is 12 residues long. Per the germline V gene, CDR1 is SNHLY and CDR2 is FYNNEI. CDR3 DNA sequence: TGTGCCAGCAGTGATGAGGGGGACATTCAGTACTTC. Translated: CASSDEGDIQYF.

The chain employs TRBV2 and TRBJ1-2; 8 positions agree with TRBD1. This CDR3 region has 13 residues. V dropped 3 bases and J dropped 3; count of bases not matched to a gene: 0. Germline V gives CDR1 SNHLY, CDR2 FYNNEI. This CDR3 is CASSETGDYGYTF. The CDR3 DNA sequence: TGTGCCAGCAGTGAGACAGGGGACTATGGCTACACCTTC.

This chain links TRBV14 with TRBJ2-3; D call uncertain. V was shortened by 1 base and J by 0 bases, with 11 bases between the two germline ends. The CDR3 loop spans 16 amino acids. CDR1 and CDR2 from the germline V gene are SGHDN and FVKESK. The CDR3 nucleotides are TGTGCCAGCAGCCAAGGTTTTGGAGCTAGCACAGATACGCAGTATTTT. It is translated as CASSQGFGASTDTQYF.

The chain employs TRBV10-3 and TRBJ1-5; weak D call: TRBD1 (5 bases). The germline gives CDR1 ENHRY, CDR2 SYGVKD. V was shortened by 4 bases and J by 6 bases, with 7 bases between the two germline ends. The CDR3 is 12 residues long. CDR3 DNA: TGTGCCATCAGTGGGGACGGTCAGCCCCAGCATTTT. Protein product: CAISGDGQPQHF.

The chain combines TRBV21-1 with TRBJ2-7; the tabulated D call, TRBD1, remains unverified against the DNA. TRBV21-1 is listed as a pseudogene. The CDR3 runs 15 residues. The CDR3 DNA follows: TGTGCCAGCAGCAAAGCAGTGGGCCGCCCCTACGAGCAGTACTTC. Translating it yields CASSKAVGRPYEQYF.

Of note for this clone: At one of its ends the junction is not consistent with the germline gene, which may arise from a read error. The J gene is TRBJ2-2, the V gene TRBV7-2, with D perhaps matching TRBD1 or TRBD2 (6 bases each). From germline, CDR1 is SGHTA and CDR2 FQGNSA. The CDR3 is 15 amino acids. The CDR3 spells CASTLLTGAEGELFF. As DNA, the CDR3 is TGTGCCAGCACCTTACTTACGGGGGCCGAGGGGGAGCTGTTTTTT.

The CDR3 sequence is CASSDRQANQPQHF. As DNA, the CDR3 is TGTGCCAGCAGTGATCGACAGGCCAATCAGCCCCAGCATTTT. The chain is built from TRBV6-1 and TRBJ1-5, with D possibly TRBD1 on 6 matching bases. V lost 3 bases, J lost 3 bases, and 9 bases lay in between. Germline-derived CDR1 and CDR2 are MNHNS and SASEGT. The CDR3 runs to 14 residues.

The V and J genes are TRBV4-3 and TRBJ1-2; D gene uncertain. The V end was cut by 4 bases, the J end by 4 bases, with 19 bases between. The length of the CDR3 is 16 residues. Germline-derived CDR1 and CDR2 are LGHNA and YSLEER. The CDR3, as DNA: TGCGCCAGCAGCCCAATTGACGGTGTCTCTCCCTATGGCTACACCTTC. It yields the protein CASSPIDGVSPYGYTF.